These T cell receptor beta chains were read from a single sample in a study of beta chain features in type 1 diabetes. The table came from immunoSEQ multiplex PCR; TCRdb's copy has only in-frame clones and leaves some out. The table lists around 250,000 clones, around an eighth of them singletons. The sample taken for sequencing was naive CD4+ T cells from blood. Every receptor here comes from a man aged 25-45 years with type 1 diabetes. Both conserved end residues are part of each CDR3. The D gene is left open where the match is weak. A row's size may be missing; if present it is once, few, many or a size class.

J	D	length	size	V	CDR3	DNA
TRBJ1-2	-	14	few	TRBV28	CASTRDHRNYGYTF	TGTGCCAGCACCCGGGATCACCGCAACTATGGCTACACCTTC
TRBJ2-1	TRBD2	15	-	TRBV6-5	CASRFLAGEMNEQFF	TGTGCCAGCAGATTCTTAGCGGGAGAGATGAATGAGCAGTTCTTC
TRBJ2-2	-	16	few	TRBV5-1	CASSLALRAIEGELFF	TGCGCCAGCAGCTTGGCCTTGCGGGCGATCGAAGGGGAGCTGTTTTTT
TRBJ1-2	-	15	few	TRBV25-1	CASSERVEGGNGYTF	TGTGCCAGCAGTGAACGCGTCGAGGGGGGGAATGGCTACACCTTC
TRBJ2-7	TRBD2	15	-	TRBV9	CASSVGGGSSSEQYF	TGTGCCAGCAGCGTAGGGGGCGGGAGCAGTAGCGAGCAGTACTTC
TRBJ2-1	TRBD2	11	-	TRBV2	CASSGGGWSFF	TGTGCCAGCAGTGGGGGGGGGTGGTCATTCTTC
TRBJ2-1	-	14	-	TRBV7-2	CASSLRGLGNEQFF	TGTGCCAGCAGCTTAAGGGGTCTGGGCAATGAGCAGTTCTTC
TRBJ2-3	-	17	-	TRBV13	CASSQAKRVLFTDTQYF	TGTGCCAGCAGCCAGGCAAAACGAGTATTGTTTACAGATACGCAGTATTTT
TRBJ2-7	TRBD2	15	few	TRBV7-9	CASSLGTSVSYEQYF	TGTGCCAGCAGCTTAGGGACTAGCGTTTCCTACGAGCAGTACTTC
TRBJ2-5	-	15	few	TRBV28	CASSPVGANQETQYF	TGTGCCAGCAGTCCAGTGGGGGCCAACCAAGAGACCCAGTACTTC
TRBJ1-5	-	13	-	TRBV19	CASNGQAYQPQHF	TGTGCCAGTAATGGGCAGGCCTATCAGCCCCAGCATTTT
TRBJ2-7	TRBD1	14	few	TRBV30	CACSGTAASYEQYF	TGTGCCTGCTCCGGGACAGCAGCTTCATACGAGCAGTACTTC
TRBJ1-2	TRBD1	14	-	TRBV19	CASSPDRDGYGYTF	TGTGCCAGTAGTCCGGACAGGGATGGATATGGCTACACCTTC
TRBJ1-1	-	13	-	TRBV18	CASSWEARTEAFF	TGTGCCAGCTCGTGGGAGGCTCGCACTGAAGCTTTCTTT
TRBJ2-3	-	15	few	TRBV6-5	CASMKTPRDIDTQYF	TGTGCCAGCATGAAGACTCCGAGGGATATAGATACGCAGTATTTT
TRBJ2-1	TRBD2	16	few	TRBV7-9	CASSPLAGEGYNEQFF	TGTGCCAGCAGCCCTTTAGCGGGAGAAGGCTACAATGAGCAGTTCTTC
TRBJ2-5	-	14	-	TRBV27	CASSGLMGQETQYF	TGTGCCAGCAGTGGGTTAATGGGGCAGGAGACCCAGTACTTC
TRBJ2-3	TRBD2	16	-	TRBV13	CASSLVRGTSWDTQYF	TGTGCCAGCAGCTTAGTGAGGGGGACTAGTTGGGATACGCAGTATTTT
TRBJ2-1	-	11	few	TRBV5-6	CASSFVGEQFF	TGTGCCAGCAGCTTTGTCGGTGAGCAGTTCTTC
TRBJ2-1	-	16	few	TRBV5-1	CASSLGGDVSYNEQFF	TGCGCCAGCAGCTTGGGGGGCGACGTGTCCTACAATGAGCAGTTCTTC
TRBJ2-1	-	17	-	TRBV7-9	CASSSRERAGLYNEQFF	TGTGCCAGCAGCTCTCGAGAAAGAGCGGGCCTCTACAATGAGCAGTTCTTC
TRBJ2-1	TRBD1	16	few	TRBV9	CASSVALATGDNEQFF	TGTGCCAGCAGCGTAGCTTTAGCGACAGGGGACAATGAGCAGTTCTTC
TRBJ1-2	-	14	few	TRBV28	CASSSKGVYGGYTF	TGTGCCAGCAGTTCGAAGGGAGTTTATGGTGGCTACACCTTC
TRBJ2-2	TRBD2	15	few	TRBV18	CASSPGLAGTGELFF	TGTGCCAGCTCACCAGGACTAGCGGGAACCGGGGAGCTGTTTTTT
TRBJ1-2	TRBD1	15	few	TRBV7-2	CASSSQRTGGYGYTF	TGTGCCAGCAGCTCCCAAAGGACAGGGGGCTATGGCTACACCTTC
TRBJ2-2	TRBD1	13	few	TRBV29-1	CSVMDRSTGELFF	TGCAGCGTCATGGACAGGAGCACCGGGGAGCTGTTTTTT
TRBJ2-2	-	17	-	TRBV4-1	CASRVGSAAGDTGELFF	TGCGCCAGCAGAGTCGGGTCTGCCGCGGGCGACACCGGGGAGCTGTTTTTT